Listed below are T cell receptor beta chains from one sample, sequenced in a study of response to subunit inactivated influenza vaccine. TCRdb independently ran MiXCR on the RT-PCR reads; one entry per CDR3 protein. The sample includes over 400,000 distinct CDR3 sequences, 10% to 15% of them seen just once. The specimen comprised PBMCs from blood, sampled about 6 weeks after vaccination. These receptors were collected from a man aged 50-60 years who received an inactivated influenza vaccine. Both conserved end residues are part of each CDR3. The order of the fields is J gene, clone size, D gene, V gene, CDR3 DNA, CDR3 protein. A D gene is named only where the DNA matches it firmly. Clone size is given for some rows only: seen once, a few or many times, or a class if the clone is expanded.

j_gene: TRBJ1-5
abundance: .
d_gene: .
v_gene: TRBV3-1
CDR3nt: TGTGCCAGCAGCCAAGCAGGGGTCGGCAATCAGCCCCAGCATTTT
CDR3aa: CASSQAGVGNQPQHF

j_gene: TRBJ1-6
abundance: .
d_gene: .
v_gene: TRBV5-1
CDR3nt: TGCGCCAGCACCCGTTGGACCTCCGATAATTCACCCCTCCACTTT
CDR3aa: CASTRWTSDNSPLHF

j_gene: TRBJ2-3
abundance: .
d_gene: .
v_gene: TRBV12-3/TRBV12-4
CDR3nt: TGTGCCAGCAGTTTAGGGGACTTCACAGATACGCAGTATTTT
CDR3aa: CASSLGDFTDTQYF

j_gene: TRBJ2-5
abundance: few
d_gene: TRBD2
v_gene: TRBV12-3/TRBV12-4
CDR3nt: TGTGCCAGCACCCCGACTAGCGGGGGGCAAGAGACCCAGTACTTC
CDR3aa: CASTPTSGGQETQYF

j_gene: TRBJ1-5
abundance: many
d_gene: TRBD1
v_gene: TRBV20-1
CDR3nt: TGCAGTGGGAAGACAGGGTGGAGAAATCAGCCCCAGCATTTT
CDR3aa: CSGKTGWRNQPQHF

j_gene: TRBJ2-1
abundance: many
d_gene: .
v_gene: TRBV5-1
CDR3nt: TGCGCCAGCAGCTTTCGTGTTTCCTACAATGAGCAGTTCTTC
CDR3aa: CASSFRVSYNEQFF

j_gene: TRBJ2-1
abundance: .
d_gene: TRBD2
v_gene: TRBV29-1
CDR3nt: TGCAGCGTTGCAGCGGGGACTAGCGGGGGGAATGAGCAGTTCTTC
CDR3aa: CSVAAGTSGGNEQFF

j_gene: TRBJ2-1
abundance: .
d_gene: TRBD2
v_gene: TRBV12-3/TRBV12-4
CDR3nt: TGTGCCAGCATTCGCGCTGGCGGGGGTGACAATGAGCAGTTCTTC
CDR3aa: CASIRAGGGDNEQFF

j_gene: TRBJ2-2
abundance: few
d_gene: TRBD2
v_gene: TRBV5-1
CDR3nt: TGCGCCAGCAGTCCCTCTAGCGGGGGACTAACCGGGGAGCTGTTTTTT
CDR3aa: CASSPSSGGLTGELFF

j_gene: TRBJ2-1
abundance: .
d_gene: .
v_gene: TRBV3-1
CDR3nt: TGTGCCAGCAGTGGCCCCGGTGGGCAGTTCTTC
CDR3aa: CASSGPGGQFF

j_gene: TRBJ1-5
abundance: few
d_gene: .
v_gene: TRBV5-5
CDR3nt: TGTGCCAGCAGCATCGTGTCAGGCCCTAATCAGCCCCAGCATTTT
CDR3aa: CASSIVSGPNQPQHF

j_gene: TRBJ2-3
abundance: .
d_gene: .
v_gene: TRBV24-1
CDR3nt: TGTGCCACCAGTGATCCGGACAGATACACAGATACGCAGTATTTT
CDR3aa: CATSDPDRYTDTQYF

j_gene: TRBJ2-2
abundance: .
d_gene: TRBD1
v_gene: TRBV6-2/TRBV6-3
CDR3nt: TGTGCCAGCACAAGGACAGGGGTCACCGGGGAGCTGTTTTTT
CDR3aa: CASTRTGVTGELFF

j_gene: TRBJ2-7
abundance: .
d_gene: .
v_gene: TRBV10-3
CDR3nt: TGTGCCATCCTCGGGGTCAGCTACGAGCAGTACTTC
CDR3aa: CAILGVSYEQYF

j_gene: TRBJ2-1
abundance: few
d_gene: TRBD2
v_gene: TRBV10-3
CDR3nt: TGTGCCATCGCCCCGACTAGCCTGTTGGAATTTGATGAGCAGTTCTTC
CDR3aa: CAIAPTSLLEFDEQFF

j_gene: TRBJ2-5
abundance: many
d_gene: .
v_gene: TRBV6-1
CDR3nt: TGTGCCAGCAGGTTGGCGGGACGACAAGAGACCCAGTACTTC
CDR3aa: CASRLAGRQETQYF

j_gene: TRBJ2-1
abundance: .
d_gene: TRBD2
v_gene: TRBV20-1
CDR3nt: TGCAGTGCCTCGAGCGGGAGGGCCTTCGATGAGCAGTTCTTC
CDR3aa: CSASSGRAFDEQFF

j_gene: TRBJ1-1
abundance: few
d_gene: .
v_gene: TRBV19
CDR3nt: TGTGCCAGTCAGGGGATTCGAGCTTTCTTT
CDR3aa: CASQGIRAFF

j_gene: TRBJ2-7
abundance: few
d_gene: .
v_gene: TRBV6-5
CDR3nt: TGTGCCAGCAGTTACTCTGGAACTCCCGACTACGAGCAGTACTTC
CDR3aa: CASSYSGTPDYEQYF

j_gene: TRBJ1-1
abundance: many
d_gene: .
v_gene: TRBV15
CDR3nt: TGTGCCACCAGCAGAGATACAGGTGTGAACACTGAAGCTTTCTTT
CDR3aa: CATSRDTGVNTEAFF

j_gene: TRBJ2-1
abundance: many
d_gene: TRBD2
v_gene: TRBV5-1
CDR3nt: TGCGCCAGCAGCTTGGCCTCAGCGGGGGTTTACAATGAGCAGTTCTTC
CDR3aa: CASSLASAGVYNEQFF

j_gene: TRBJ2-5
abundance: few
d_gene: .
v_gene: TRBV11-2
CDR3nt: TGTGCCAGCAGCTTAGGGGGACCAGAACGTCAAGAGACCCAGTACTTC
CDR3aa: CASSLGGPERQETQYF

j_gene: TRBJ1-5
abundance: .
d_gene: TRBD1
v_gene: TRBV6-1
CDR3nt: TGTGCCAGTAAAGCGACAGGGGTCAATCAGCCCCAGCATTTT
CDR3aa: CASKATGVNQPQHF

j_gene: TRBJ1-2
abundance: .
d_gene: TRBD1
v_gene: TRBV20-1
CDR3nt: TGCAGTGCTAGCACGGACAGGGCTAATGGCTACACCTTC
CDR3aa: CSASTDRANGYTF

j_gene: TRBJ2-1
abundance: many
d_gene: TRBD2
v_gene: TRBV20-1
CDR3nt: TGCAGTGCTAGAGATCGACTAGCGGGAGTGGGTGAGCAGTTCTTC
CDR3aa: CSARDRLAGVGEQFF

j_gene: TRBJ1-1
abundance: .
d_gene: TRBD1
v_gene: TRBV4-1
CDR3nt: TGCGCCAGCAGCCAGGAGACAGGGAAAGCTTTCTTT
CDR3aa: CASSQETGKAFF

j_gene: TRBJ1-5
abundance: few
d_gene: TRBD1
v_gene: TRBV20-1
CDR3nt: TGCAGTGCTAGTTCCGGGACAGGGGACTTGAATCAGCCCCAGCATTTT
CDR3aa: CSASSGTGDLNQPQHF

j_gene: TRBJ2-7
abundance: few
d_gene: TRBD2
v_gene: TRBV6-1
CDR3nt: TGTGCCAGCAGACCCGAGACTAGCGGGAGTTACGAGCAGTACTTC
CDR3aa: CASRPETSGSYEQYF

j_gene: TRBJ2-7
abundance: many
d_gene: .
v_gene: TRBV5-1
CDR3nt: TGCGCCAGCAGCGAAGGCTCGGGGGAGGAGCAGTACTTC
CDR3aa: CASSEGSGEEQYF

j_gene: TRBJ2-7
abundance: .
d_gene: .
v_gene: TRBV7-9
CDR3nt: TGTGCCAGCAGCTTAGTTACAGGGCGGGCTTCCCACGAGCAGTACTTC
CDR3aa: CASSLVTGRASHEQYF

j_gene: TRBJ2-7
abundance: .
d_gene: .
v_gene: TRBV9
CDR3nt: TGTGCCAGCAGCGGGGCCCGGGACGGAGGTTCCTACGAGCAGTACTTC
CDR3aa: CASSGARDGGSYEQYF

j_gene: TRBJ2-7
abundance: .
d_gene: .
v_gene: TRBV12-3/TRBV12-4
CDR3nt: TGTGCCAGCAGTCACCGGGACCGCTCCTACGAGCAGTACTTC
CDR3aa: CASSHRDRSYEQYF